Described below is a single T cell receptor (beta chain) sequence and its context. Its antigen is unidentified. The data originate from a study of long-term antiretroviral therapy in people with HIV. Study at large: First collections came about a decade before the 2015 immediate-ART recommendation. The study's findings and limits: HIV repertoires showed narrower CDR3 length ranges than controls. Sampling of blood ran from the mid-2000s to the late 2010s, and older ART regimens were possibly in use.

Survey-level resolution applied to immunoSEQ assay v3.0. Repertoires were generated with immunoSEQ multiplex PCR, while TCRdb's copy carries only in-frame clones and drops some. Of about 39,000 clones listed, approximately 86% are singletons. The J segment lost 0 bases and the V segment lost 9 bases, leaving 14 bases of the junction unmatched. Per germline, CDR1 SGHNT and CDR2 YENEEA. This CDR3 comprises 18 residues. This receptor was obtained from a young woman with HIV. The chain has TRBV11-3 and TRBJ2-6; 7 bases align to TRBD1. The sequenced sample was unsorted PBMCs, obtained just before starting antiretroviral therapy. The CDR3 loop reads CARRGRSSKASGANVLTF. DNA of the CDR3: TGTGCCAGAAGGGGGCGTAGCAGCAAGGCCTCTGGGGCCAACGTCCTGACTTTC.